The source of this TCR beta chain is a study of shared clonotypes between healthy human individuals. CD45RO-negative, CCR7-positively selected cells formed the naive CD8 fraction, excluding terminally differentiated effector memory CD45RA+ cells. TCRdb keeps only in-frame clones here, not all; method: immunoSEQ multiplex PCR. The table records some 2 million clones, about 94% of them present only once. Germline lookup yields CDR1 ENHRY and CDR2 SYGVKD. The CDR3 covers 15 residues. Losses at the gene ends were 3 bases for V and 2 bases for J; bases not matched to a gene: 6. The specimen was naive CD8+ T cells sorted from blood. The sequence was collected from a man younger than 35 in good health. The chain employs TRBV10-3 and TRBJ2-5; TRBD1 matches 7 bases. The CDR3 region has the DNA TGTGCCATCAGTGACCCCCCGGGACAGCAAGAGACCCAGTACTTC. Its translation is CAISDPPGQQETQYF.